This T cell receptor (beta chain) was sequenced during a study of vaccination and CD4 T cells after COVID-19. On the study more broadly: Each participant underwent a two-dose regimen of either the BNT162b2 or the mRNA-1273 vaccine. Spike peptides, overlapping and drawn from SARS-CoV-2, HCoV-NL63, HCoV-OC43 and HCoV-229E, were used to stimulate cells. Study observations and caveats: Analysis of convalescent patients found that 304 of 307 vaccine-specific clones were spike mono-reactive. From a median of roughly 21 to 38, SARS-CoV-2-reactive clonotypes increased, though not significantly.

V trimming: 1 base; J trimming: 2 bases; junction bases outside the gene matches: 6. Germline V gives CDR1 GTSNPN, CDR2 SVGIG (reference sequence). The CDR3 runs to 16 residues. The assay that was used to sequence DNA from cultured CD4+ T cells was the Oncomine TCR Beta short-read assay. TCRdb reprocessed the PCR reads with MiXCR, giving one entry per CDR3 protein. The sample comprises some 11,000 distinct CDR3 sequences, over 25% of which are singletons, and roughly 13% rests with the top ten. A note on this clonotype: Its antigen remains unidentified.

Stated treatment: roughly 11-day PBMC culture with coronavirus spike peptide pools or control peptides (ViraFEST assay). Sequenced material: CD4+ T cells from blood, cultured in vitro, taken after SARS-CoV-2 vaccination. The sequence was collected from a human donor who had recovered from COVID-19. The V gene is TRBV30, the J gene TRBJ2-7; 12 bases align to TRBD2. This CDR3 reads CAWSATGLAGTYEQYF. The CDR3 coding sequence is TGTGCCTGGAGTGCGACAGGACTAGCGGGAACCTACGAGCAGTACTTC. Full variable domain (rest looked up from reference TRBV30 and TRBJ2-7): SQTIHQWPATLVQPVGSPLSLECTVEGTSNPNLYWYRQAAGRGLQLLFYSVGIGQISSEVPQNLSASRPQDRQFILSSKKLLLSDSGFYLCAWSATGLAGTYEQYFGPGTRLTVT.